Below are 15 T cell receptor beta chains sequenced from a single sample in a study of blood T cell repertoires in COVID-19. Libraries were prepared by immunoSEQ multiplex PCR; TCRdb keeps only in-frame clonotypes and omits some of them. The sample yields 200,000 to 300,000 clones, approximately 86% seen once. Sequenced: peripheral blood. These receptors were taken from a woman aged 60 to 75 with COVID-19, enrolled during active disease.

This rearrangement joins TRBV20-1 to TRBJ2-5; D is unclear. Germline lookup yields CDR1 DFQATT and CDR2 SNEGSKA (reference sequence). The CDR3 spans 13 residues. V was trimmed by 3 bases and J by 3 bases, leaving 11 bases between them. In DNA form, the CDR3 reads TGCAGTGCTAGTCTTCACGGAGAAGAGACCCAGTACTTC. Residues: CSASLHGEETQYF.

V and J are TRBV10-2 and TRBJ1-1, with a tentative D call TRBD1 (6 bases). This CDR3 contains 14 residues. Between the trimmed V and J ends, which lost 7 bases and 1 base, there was a span of 13 bases. Germline V gives CDR1 WSHSY, CDR2 SAAADI. The CDR3 bases are TGCGCCAGCACCCCACAGGGCCCGAACACTGAAGCTTTCTTT. Amino acids: CASTPQGPNTEAFF.

The J gene is TRBJ2-1, the V gene TRBV9; the match to TRBD2 covers 8 bases. The CDR3 length is 15 residues. J gave up 4 bases and V 5 bases, and 8 bases lay outside the gene matches. Germline values: CDR1 SGDLS, CDR2 YYNGEE. CDR3 loop: CASRAIAGTYNEQFF. CDR3 DNA: TGTGCCAGCAGAGCGATAGCGGGGACATACAATGAGCAGTTCTTC.

V is TRBV10-3 and J is TRBJ1-1; D gene uncertain. CDR3 size: 13 residues. V was clipped by 10 bases and J by 4 bases, with 16 bases between them. Germline V gene lookup returns CDR1 ENHRY and CDR2 SYGVKD. CDR3 region: CATSTVAGTEAFF. CDR3 DNA sequence: TGTGCCACCAGCACAGTCGCAGGCACTGAAGCTTTCTTT.

The genes are TRBV15 and TRBJ1-4, with D possibly being TRBD1 (5 bases). CDR1 and CDR2 from the germline V gene are LNHNV and YYDKDF (reference sequence). V dropped 0 bases and J dropped 10 bases, with 18 bases sitting between them. This CDR3 contains 16 residues. CDR3 in DNA: TGTGCCACCAGCAGAGACGGAGGGGCAGATAGGGGAAAACTGTTTTTT. It translates to CATSRDGGADRGKLFF.

The V and J genes are TRBV29-1 and TRBJ2-7; 13 nucleotides align to TRBD2. The CDR3 runs 13 residues. The V and J ends lost 6 bases and 3 bases, in that order; junction bases with no gene match: 2. Germline V gene sequence: CDR1 SQVTM, CDR2 ANQGSEA. The CDR3 region has the DNA TGCAGCGTCTGGACTAGCGGGAGCTACGAGCAGTACTTC. This encodes CSVWTSGSYEQYF.

The V call is TRBV29-1, the J call TRBJ1-2, with D tentatively TRBD1 (5 bases). There are 13 residues in the CDR3. V dropped 5 bases and J dropped 4 bases, with 14 bases sitting between them. Germline CDR1 is SQVTM and CDR2 is ANQGSEA. CDR3 DNA: TGCAGCGTTACGGACACCTCAAGCTATGGCTACACCTTC. It translates to CSVTDTSSYGYTF.

J is TRBJ2-2 and V is TRBV7-9; maybe TRBD1 (5 bases). Deletions cut 6 bases from V and 10 bases from J, with 21 bases between. This CDR3 region has 15 residues. Germline CDR1 reads SEHNR; CDR2 reads FQNEAQ (reference sequence). DNA of the CDR3: TGTGCCAGCAGTCTAGTGGGATCAGGGTACGCGGAGCTGTTTTTT. It translates to CASSLVGSGYAELFF.

The chain carries TRBV5-1 and TRBJ1-1; D ambiguous. Trimming shortened V by 0 bases and J by 4 bases, and 7 bases separated the two germline ends. The CDR3 extends over 13 amino acids. Germline CDR1 is SGHRS and CDR2 is YFSETQ. Here the CDR3 DNA reads TGCGCCAGCAGCTTGGACAGTGGCACTGAAGCTTTCTTT. Protein: CASSLDSGTEAFF.

The rearrangement uses TRBV11-2 and TRBJ2-7; D may be TRBD2 (5 bases). CDR1 and CDR2 from the germline V gene are SGHAT and FQNNGV. The V end lost 0 bases, the J end lost 5 bases, and 14 bases lay between the germline ends. The CDR3 totals 15 residues. The CDR3 DNA reads as TGTGCCAGCAGCTTAGAGCTAGCTGGTGTCCACGAGCAGTACTTC. It is translated as CASSLELAGVHEQYF.

The chain has TRBV5-8 and TRBJ2-3; D possibly corresponds to TRBD2 (5 bases). This CDR3 is built from 16 residues. Germline V gives CDR1 SGHTS, CDR2 YDEGEE. Trimming removed 0 bases from V and 8 bases from J, with 19 bases in between. CDR3 sequence: CASSLAVASGPVTQYF. The CDR3 DNA is TGTGCCAGCAGCTTGGCGGTGGCAAGCGGACCCGTTACGCAGTATTTT.

The gene calls are TRBV7-9 and TRBJ1-1; tentative D call: TRBD1 (5 bases). CDR3 length: 13 amino acids. Trimming took 2 bases from V and 7 from J, leaving 11 bases between them. CDR1 and CDR2 (germline): SEHNR, FQNEAQ (reference sequence). Here the CDR3 reads CASSLKGPGEAFF. The DNA of the CDR3 is TGTGCCAGCAGCTTAAAGGGGCCAGGTGAAGCTTTCTTT.

This chain connects TRBV6-5 to TRBJ2-3; 7 positions match TRBD1. Trimming at V came to 5 bases and at J to 9 bases, leaving 8 bases not matched to a gene. CDR1 and CDR2 from the germline V gene are MNHEY and SVGAGI. This CDR3 comprises 13 residues. The CDR3: CASSPRQGLTQYF. For the CDR3, the DNA is TGTGCCAGCAGTCCAAGACAGGGTTTAACGCAGTATTTT.

This clone was observed once. The V call is TRBV5-5, the J call TRBJ1-1, with a tentative D call TRBD1 (6 bases). CDR3 length equals 14 residues. Germline loops: CDR1 SGHKS, CDR2 YYEKEE (reference sequence). Trimming removed 4 bases from V and 5 bases from J, with 15 bases in between. The CDR3 spells CASSPGQFGTEAFF. CDR3 sequence (DNA): TGTGCCAGCAGCCCCGGACAGTTCGGAACTGAAGCTTTCTTT.

The V call is TRBV27, the J call TRBJ2-1; tentative D call: TRBD2 (6 bases). Germline V gene sequence: CDR1 MNHEY, CDR2 SMNVEV (reference sequence). The CDR3 has 16 residues. V was clipped by 6 bases and J by 7 bases, with 22 bases between them. The CDR3 nucleotides are TGTGCCAGCAGGACCACCTTCAGGGCCCGGGGGAATGAGCAGTTCTTC. Residues: CASRTTFRARGNEQFF.